The source of this T cell receptor beta chain is a study of T cells expressing NK-cell markers. CDR3 size: 15 residues. Germline-derived CDR1 and CDR2 are SGHDT and YYEEEE. Using the 5' RACE reads, TCRdb records one entry per CDR3 protein without DNA. The sample shows about 460,000 distinct CDR3 sequences, and 1.4% to 1.5% sits with its ten largest clones. The chain recombines TRBV5-6 with TRBJ1-3. Material for sequencing was blood T cells: a sorted CD56 or NKG2C T cell subset, CD4+ or CD8+ T cells, or bulk PBMC T cells (not recorded which). The source of this sequence is a woman aged 50 to 60 in good health. The CDR3 region is CASSLRGNSGNTIYF.